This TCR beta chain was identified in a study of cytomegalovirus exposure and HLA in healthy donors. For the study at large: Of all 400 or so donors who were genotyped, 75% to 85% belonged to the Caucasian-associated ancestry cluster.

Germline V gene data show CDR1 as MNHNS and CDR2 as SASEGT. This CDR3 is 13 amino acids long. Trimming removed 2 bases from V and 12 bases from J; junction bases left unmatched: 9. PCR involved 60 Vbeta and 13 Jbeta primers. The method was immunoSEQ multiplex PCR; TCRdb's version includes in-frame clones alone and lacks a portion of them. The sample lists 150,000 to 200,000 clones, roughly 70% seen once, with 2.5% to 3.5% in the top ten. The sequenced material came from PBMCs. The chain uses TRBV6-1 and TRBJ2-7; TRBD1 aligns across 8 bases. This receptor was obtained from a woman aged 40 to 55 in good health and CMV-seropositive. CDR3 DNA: TGTGCCAGCAGTGAAAACCCCGGACAGGGCAGGTACTTC. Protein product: CASSENPGQGRYF.